Below are 9 T cell receptor beta chains sequenced from a single sample in a study of CD8 T cells in Susac syndrome. Reverse transcription of roughly 0.5 to 1 ug RNA was performed with random hexamers. In TCRdb, the immunoSEQ multiplex PCR reads were re-called with MiXCR into one record per CDR3 protein. Of around 150,000 distinct CDR3 sequences in the sample, just under 95% were seen once. Material: CD4+ T cells from PBMCs. All receptors come from a human donor in good health.

DNA for the CDR3: TGTGCCAGCAGCGTAGAGAGGACAGGGTCCTCTGGGGCCAACGTCCTGACTTTC. Residues: CASSVERTGSSGANVLTF. This chain links TRBV9 with TRBJ2-6, with 8 bases identical to TRBD1. The CDR3 is made up of 18 amino acids. V was clipped by 0 bases and J by 0 bases; unmatched bases: 5. The germline V gene encodes CDR1 SGDLS and CDR2 YYNGEE.

The V call is TRBV20-1, the J call TRBJ2-3, with TRBD2 identical over 8 bases. The CDR3 extends over 14 amino acids. The germline V gene has CDR1 DFQATT and CDR2 SNEGSKA (reference sequence). The J segment lost 3 bases and the V segment lost 5 bases, leaving 7 bases of the junction unmatched. CDR3 DNA sequence: TGCAGTGCTGGATTAGCGGGGCGGACAGATACGCAGTATTTT. Translating gives CSAGLAGRTDTQYF.

This clonotype was seen only once. J is TRBJ1-1 and V is TRBV29-1; no clear D gene. Trimming took 4 bases from V and 0 from J, leaving 9 bases between them. From germline, CDR1 is SQVTM and CDR2 ANQGSEA. The CDR3 totals 13 residues. As DNA, the CDR3 is TGCAGCGTTGTTGGCAGGATGAACACTGAAGCTTTCTTT. Amino acid sequence: CSVVGRMNTEAFF.

The chain links TRBV6-2 or TRBV6-3 to TRBJ2-1; possible D gene TRBD1, 6 bases. The CDR3 sequence is 14 residues long. Trimming stripped 6 bases from V and 9 bases from J, with 18 bases between. The germline V gene encodes CDR1 MNHEY and CDR2 SVGEGT. The CDR3 nucleotides are TGTGCCAGCAGGTCGGGGCAGGGGTTTCGTGAGCAGTTCTTC. Its translation: CASRSGQGFREQFF.

The chain is built from TRBV12-3 or TRBV12-4 and TRBJ2-5, with 7 bases matching TRBD2. Unmatched junction bases numbered 15, after V lost 7 bases and J lost 7 bases. The CDR3 covers 15 residues. This CDR3 reads CASTPVSGPGGTQYF. The CDR3 nucleotides read TGTGCCAGCACCCCCGTGTCCGGGCCGGGGGGGACCCAGTACTTC.

V and J are TRBV3-1 and TRBJ1-2; 8 bases line up with TRBD1. The germline V gene has CDR1 LGHDT and CDR2 YNNKEL (reference sequence). The CDR3 totals 14 residues. After removal of 0 bases from V and 5 bases from J, the junction contained 2 bases not matched to a gene. In nucleotides, the CDR3 is TGTGCCAGCAGCCAAGAAACAGGGGGTTATGGCTACACCTTC. It translates to CASSQETGGYGYTF.

The chain is built from TRBV6-5 and TRBJ2-7; unclear D gene. CDR3 length: 11 residues. Deletions cut 6 bases from V and 7 bases from J, with 10 bases between. CDR1 is MNHEY and CDR2 is SVGAGI in the germline V gene. This chain's CDR3 is CASRTLGEQYF. In DNA, the CDR3 is TGTGCCAGCAGGACTCTGGGAGAGCAGTACTTC.

This chain connects TRBV7-9 to TRBJ2-5; TRBD2 might be the D (7 bases). Trimming took off 0 bases at V and 4 bases at J, with 18 bases between the two ends. From germline, CDR1 is SEHNR and CDR2 FQNEAQ (reference sequence). The CDR3 runs to 17 residues. The CDR3: CASSLARDTSGVETQYF. In DNA form, the CDR3 reads TGTGCCAGCAGCTTAGCGCGGGACACCAGCGGGGTAGAGACCCAGTACTTC.

The CDR3 loop is CASSWDRGYEQYF. In nucleotides, the CDR3 is TGTGCCAGCAGCTGGGACAGGGGCTACGAGCAGTACTTC. The chain couples TRBV5-6 to TRBJ2-7; 10 bases align to TRBD1. Germline assignment: CDR1 SGHDT and CDR2 YYEEEE. This CDR3 spans 13 amino acids. V dropped 3 bases and J dropped 3; count of bases not matched to a gene: 0. Based on the CDR3 plus reference TRBV5-6 and TRBJ2-7, the full variable domain is DAGVTQSPTHLIKTRGQQVTLRCSPKSGHDTVSWYQQALGQGPQFIFQYYEEEERQRGNFPDRFSGHQFPNYSSELNVNALLLGDSALYLCASSWDRGYEQYFGPGTRLTVT.